Here is one T cell receptor beta chain with its context. The antigen is not known. A multiplex PCR was run with 60 Vbeta primers and 13 Jbeta primers. Profiling relied on immunoSEQ multiplex PCR, and the TCRdb table lists in-frame clones only, not all of them. The sample carries some 180,000 clones, around 77% recorded once. This entry is derived from a study of cytomegalovirus exposure and HLA in healthy donors. Overall study results and limits: Another analysis was done later, and it associated roughly 15,000 TCR beta sequences with HLA alleles at 0.05 false discovery rate. Trimming of TCR beta V- and J-genes showed a link, identified in a later analysis, to a missense DCLRE1C variant. Presence/absence analyses took donor sequencing depth as roughly uniform.

This sequence was found in a woman aged 25 to 39 in good health and CMV-seronegative. Specimen: PBMCs.

The CDR3 loop is CASSLGHSSYEQYF. For the CDR3, the DNA is TGTGCCAGCAGTTTGGGACACAGCTCCTACGAGCAGTACTTC. V gene TRBV6-5 combines with J gene TRBJ2-7; tentative D call: TRBD1 (6 bases). Trimming stripped 4 bases from V and 0 bases from J, with 10 bases between. Germline loops: CDR1 MNHEY, CDR2 SVGAGI. CDR3 size: 14 residues.